The next 32 T cell receptor beta chains were all read from a single sample in a study of blood T cell repertoires in COVID-19. The repertoire was sequenced with immunoSEQ multiplex PCR; TCRdb's copy has only in-frame clones and lacks some. The data contain hundreds of thousands of clones, 65% to 90% of them singletons. The sample was PBMCs or T cells enriched from blood (not recorded which). These receptor sequences come from a man younger than 30 who had recovered from COVID-19.

A single count supports this clone. V is TRBV15 and J is TRBJ1-2; maybe TRBD1 (6 bases). Trimming took 4 bases from V and 5 from J, leaving 17 bases between them. The CDR3 is 15 amino acids. Germline CDR1 LNHNV, CDR2 YYDKDF (reference sequence). The CDR3 sequence is CATSIGTINKYGYTF. In DNA, the CDR3 is TGTGCCACCAGCATTGGGACAATAAATAAATATGGCTACACCTTC.

CDR3 in DNA: TGTGCCAGCAGTCACGGGGACAGGGTGGCCTATGGCTACACCTTC. Its translation is CASSHGDRVAYGYTF. The chain combines TRBV28 with TRBJ1-2; 9 bases agree with TRBD1. This CDR3 contains 15 residues. The germline V gene encodes CDR1 MDHEN and CDR2 SYDVKM. V trimming: 5 bases; J trimming: 4 bases; junction bases outside the gene matches: 8.

The chain's CDR3 is CASSRGADTQYF. In DNA form, the CDR3 reads TGTGCCAGCAGCCGGGGGGCAGATACGCAGTATTTT. The rearrangement joins TRBV9 to TRBJ2-3; 7 bases match TRBD2. There are 12 residues in the CDR3. CDR1 SGDLS and CDR2 YYNGEE come from the germline V gene. The V gene end was trimmed by 4 bases and the J gene end by 4 bases; junction bases not matched to a gene: 0.

The chain recombines TRBV6-5 with TRBJ1-6; 8 bases map to TRBD1. Germline CDR1 MNHEY, CDR2 SVGAGI. With V trimmed by 2 bases and J by 11 bases, 2 bases remained unmatched. The CDR3 consists of 13 residues. Written as DNA, the CDR3 is TGTGCCAGCAGTTACGACAGGGGAACACCCCTCCACTTT. Its translation: CASSYDRGTPLHF.

The chain couples TRBV10-3 to TRBJ1-1; D unclear. Deletions cut 5 bases from V and 0 bases from J, with 7 bases between. This CDR3 contains 13 residues. Germline values: CDR1 ENHRY, CDR2 SYGVKD. The CDR3 DNA reads as TGTGCCATCAGTACGGTTCTGAACACTGAAGCTTTCTTT. Residues: CAISTVLNTEAFF.

The CDR3 nucleotides are TGCGCCAGCAGCCCTCAGGACTCTGGGGCCAACGTCCTGACTTTC. Translation: CASSPQDSGANVLTF. The chain recombines TRBV5-1 with TRBJ2-6; unclear D gene. This CDR3 comprises 15 residues. Germline lookup yields CDR1 SGHRS and CDR2 YFSETQ. The V gene lost 4 bases and the J gene lost 0 bases, with 8 bases spanning the gap.

V gene TRBV25-1 combines with J gene TRBJ1-1; 7 positions agree with TRBD1. The CDR3 contains 14 residues. The V gene's germline CDR1 is MGHDK and CDR2 SYGVNS. The junction had 6 bases not matched to a gene; V was cut back by 1 base and J by 7 bases. For the CDR3, the DNA is TGTGCCAGCAGTGAATTAGGGGGCCGAAATGAAGCTTTCTTT. Amino acid sequence: CASSELGGRNEAFF.

The V and J genes are TRBV24-1 and TRBJ2-1, with a tentative D call TRBD2 (6 bases). Germline V CDR1 and CDR2: KGHDR, SFDVKD. Trimming left V 7 bases short and J 0 bases short, with 6 bases between. The CDR3 runs to 13 residues. CDR3 region: CATSGGSYNEQFF. The DNA for the CDR3 is TGTGCCACCAGCGGGGGCTCCTACAATGAGCAGTTCTTC.

J is TRBJ2-7 and V is TRBV7-8, with unresolved D. CDR3 size: 12 residues. Trimming left V 5 bases short and J 6 bases short, with 11 bases between. Germline V gene lookup returns CDR1 SGHVS and CDR2 FQNEAQ. The CDR3 DNA reads as TGTGCCAGCAGCCGCTTGGCCACCGAGCAGTACTTC. It translates to CASSRLATEQYF. Filled out from reference TRBV7-8 and TRBJ2-7, the complete variable domain reads GAGVSQSPRYKVAKRGQDVALRCDPISGHVSLFWYQQALGQGPEFLTYFQNEAQLDKSGLPSDRFFAERPEGSVSTLKIQRTQQEDSAVYLCASSRLATEQYFGPGTRLTVT.

The gene calls are TRBV30 and TRBJ2-1; tentative D call: TRBD2 (5 bases). CDR1 and CDR2 from the germline V gene are GTSNPN and SVGIG (reference sequence). The CDR3 loop spans 12 amino acids. Deletions cut 0 bases from V and 13 bases from J, with 13 bases between. CDR3 in DNA: TGTGCCTGGAGTGTAATGCGGGCAGGTCAGTTCTTC. It yields the protein CAWSVMRAGQFF.

The DNA for the CDR3 is TGTGCCAGTATGGGGACTAGCACAGATACGCAGTATTTT. Translating it yields CASMGTSTDTQYF. The chain has TRBV19 and TRBJ2-3; D is perhaps TRBD2 (6 bases). The CDR3 consists of 13 residues. CDR1 and CDR2 from the germline V gene are LNHDA and SQIVND (reference sequence). The V gene lost 7 bases and the J gene lost 0 bases, with 8 bases spanning the gap. The entire variable domain, with the rest obtained from reference TRBV19 and TRBJ2-3, is as follows: DGGITQSPKYLFRKEGQNVTLSCEQNLNHDAMYWYRQDPGQGLRLIYYSQIVNDFQKGDIAEGYSVSREKKESFPLTVTSAQKNPTAFYLCASMGTSTDTQYFGPGTRLTVL.

This rearrangement joins TRBV11-2 to TRBJ2-7; 9 nucleotides align to TRBD1. The length of the CDR3 is 15 residues. Germline V gives CDR1 SGHAT, CDR2 FQNNGV. V dropped 1 base and J dropped 3; count of bases not matched to a gene: 4. The CDR3 DNA is TGTGCCAGCAGCTTAGTCGGACAGGGGTTCTACGAGCAGTACTTC. Protein product: CASSLVGQGFYEQYF.

This chain joins TRBV6-5 and TRBJ2-7; possible D gene TRBD2, 6 bases. The CDR3 loop spans 14 amino acids. Trimming left V 6 bases short and J 2 bases short, with 14 bases between. From germline, CDR1 is MNHEY and CDR2 SVGAGI. The CDR3 sequence is CASRLGTDPYEQYF. The CDR3 DNA reads as TGTGCCAGCAGGCTAGGGACTGATCCCTACGAGCAGTACTTC.

The chain joins TRBV12-5 to TRBJ2-2, with no clear D. Germline V gene sequence: CDR1 LGHNT, CDR2 FRNRAP. This CDR3 spans 11 amino acids. Trimming took off 2 bases at V and 7 bases at J, with 2 bases between the two ends. CDR3 nucleotides: TGTGCTAGTGGTTTGCACGGGGAGCTGTTTTTT. Translating it yields CASGLHGELFF.

The sample holds a few counts of this clone. This sequence joins TRBV19 and TRBJ2-1; D is perhaps TRBD1 (5 bases). This CDR3 contains 13 residues. Germline-derived CDR1 and CDR2 are LNHDA and SQIVND (reference sequence). Trimming cost V 4 bases and J 2 bases, with 6 bases left between them. As DNA, the CDR3 is TGTGCCAGTAGTACGACAGCCTACAATGAGCAGTTCTTC. Its translation: CASSTTAYNEQFF.

A remark on this clone: The junction and the germline gene differ at one end; a read error may be behind it. The chain uses TRBV7-7 and TRBJ1-3; 9 bases match TRBD1. Germline loops: CDR1 SSHAT, CDR2 FNYEAQ (reference sequence). CDR3 length equals 15 residues. The CDR3 here is CASSLGTGSGNTIYF. CDR3 in DNA: TGTGCTAGCAGCTTAGGGACAGGGTCTGGAAACACCATATATTTT.

The chain combines TRBV7-9 with TRBJ1-6; D might be TRBD1 (5 bases). CDR3 length: 14 amino acids. The germline gives CDR1 SEHNR, CDR2 FQNEAQ (reference sequence). The V end lost 7 bases, the J end lost 7 bases, and 14 bases lay between the germline ends. CDR3 in amino acids: CASTPGGFNSPLHF. CDR3 bases: TGTGCCAGCACCCCTGGGGGGTTCAATTCACCCCTCCACTTT.

The chain carries TRBV5-1 and TRBJ2-5, with 13 bases that match TRBD2. The V segment lost 3 bases and the J segment 3 bases; nucleotides outside the gene matches: 11. CDR1 and CDR2 (germline): SGHRS, YFSETQ. CDR3 size: 18 residues. DNA of the CDR3: TGCGCCAGCAGCTCCGGGACTAGCGGGAAAGGGTTTGAAGAGACCCAGTACTTC. It yields the protein CASSSGTSGKGFEETQYF. The full variable domain, completed using reference TRBV5-1 and TRBJ2-5, is KAGVTQTPRYLIKTRGQQVTLSCSPISGHRSVSWYQQTPGQGLQFLFEYFSETQRNKGNFPGRFSGRQFSNSRSEMNVSTLELGDSALYLCASSSGTSGKGFEETQYFGPGTRLLVL.

The chain combines TRBV19 with TRBJ2-5; 12 nucleotides match TRBD2. V shed 0 bases and J 5 bases; nucleotides not matched to a gene: 10. The germline gives CDR1 LNHDA, CDR2 SQIVND (reference sequence). CDR3 length: 18 residues. The DNA for the CDR3 is TGTGCCAGTAGTATAGAGACTAGCGGGGGACCTCATGGGGAGACCCAGTACTTC. Its protein is CASSIETSGGPHGETQYF.

The chain has TRBV5-6 and TRBJ2-5; 9 bases match TRBD2. After removal of 0 bases from V and 4 bases from J, the junction contained 7 bases not matched to a gene. The CDR3 is 16 residues long. The germline V gene has CDR1 SGHDT and CDR2 YYEEEE. The CDR3 DNA reads as TGTGCCAGCAGCTTGGGCGGCGGGGGGGCCTCAGAGACCCAGTACTTC. Translated, it gives CASSLGGGGASETQYF.

The chain links TRBV9 to TRBJ1-5; 9 nucleotides line up with TRBD1. Germline CDR1 reads SGDLS; CDR2 reads YYNGEE. There are 16 residues in the CDR3. Trimming took 4 bases from V and 10 from J; bases not matched to a gene: 15. CDR3 sequence reads: CASSSEGQGPLPPQHF. Written as DNA, the CDR3 is TGTGCCAGCAGCAGCGAGGGACAGGGCCCGCTTCCTCCCCAGCATTTT.

J is TRBJ2-3 and V is TRBV5-8; possible D gene TRBD2, 5 bases. Germline CDR1 SGHTS, CDR2 YDEGEE. Trimming cost V 5 bases and J 1 base, with 14 bases left between them. This CDR3 contains 15 residues. In DNA form, the CDR3 reads TGTGCCAGCAGAACCGGGATGTTTGGCACAGATACGCAGTATTTT. Translation: CASRTGMFGTDTQYF.

V is TRBV30 and J is TRBJ1-2; 8 bases are shared with TRBD1. From germline, CDR1 is GTSNPN and CDR2 SVGIG (reference sequence). The V gene end was trimmed by 2 bases and the J gene end by 6 bases; junction bases not matched to a gene: 8. The CDR3 is 14 residues long. The CDR3 is CAWSQGAQGDGYTF. The CDR3 DNA reads as TGTGCCTGGAGTCAGGGGGCGCAGGGGGATGGCTACACCTTC.

The rearrangement links TRBV10-2 to TRBJ2-2, with TRBD2 as a possible D gene (6 bases). Per the germline V gene, CDR1 is WSHSY and CDR2 is SAAADI. V lost 2 bases and J 6 bases, leaving 13 bases between the germline ends. The CDR3 consists of 15 residues. DNA of the CDR3: TGCGCCAGCAGTGAGGGAGTGGCGGGACCCGGGGAGCTGTTTTTT. Translated: CASSEGVAGPGELFF.

This clone was found a few times. One end of the junction does not line up with germline, which may come from a read error. This sequence joins TRBV7-7 and TRBJ1-3; D unresolved. The CDR3 has 15 residues. The germline V gene has CDR1 SSHAT and CDR2 FNYEAQ (reference sequence). The CDR3 loop is CASSPLGGSGNTIYF. CDR3 in DNA: TGTGCTAGCAGCCCTTTGGGAGGCTCTGGAAACACCATATATTTT.

The genes are TRBV7-8 and TRBJ1-5; D is uncertain. The germline gives CDR1 SGHVS, CDR2 FQNEAQ. V was cut by 7 bases and J by 4 bases, with 11 bases left in between. The CDR3 extends over 13 amino acids. The CDR3 nucleotides are TGTGCCAGCACGCAGGAAAGAAATCAGCCCCAGCATTTT. Translation: CASTQERNQPQHF.

This sequence joins TRBV7-2 and TRBJ1-2; D possibly corresponds to TRBD1 (5 bases). Deletions cut 5 bases from V and 4 bases from J, with 17 bases between. CDR3 length: 15 residues. Germline V gene lookup returns CDR1 SGHTA and CDR2 FQGNSA. CDR3 coding DNA: TGTGCCAGCAGCCCAACCGGACAAACCCCCTATGGCTACACCTTC. It codes for CASSPTGQTPYGYTF.

This chain joins TRBV19 and TRBJ1-2, with D perhaps matching TRBD1 (6 bases). Deletions cut 6 bases from V and 2 bases from J, with 13 bases between. Germline V gene lookup returns CDR1 LNHDA and CDR2 SQIVND (reference sequence). CDR3 length: 14 amino acids. Here the CDR3 DNA reads TGTGCCAGTAGCAACGGACAGATAAACTATGGCTACACCTTC. Encoded protein: CASSNGQINYGYTF.

The rearrangement uses TRBV23-1 and TRBJ2-7; 11 nucleotides line up with TRBD1. TRBV23-1 falls under the ORF class, with uncertain function. V dropped 5 bases and J dropped 6; count of bases not matched to a gene: 3. The CDR3 length is 13 residues. This CDR3 is CASSRTGGGEQYF. The CDR3 DNA reads TGCGCCAGCAGTAGGACAGGGGGCGGCGAGCAGTACTTC.

This rearrangement joins TRBV5-1 to TRBJ2-7; D gene ambiguous. The CDR3 extends over 14 amino acids. Germline assignment: CDR1 SGHRS and CDR2 YFSETQ. V was clipped by 1 base and J by 6 bases, with 14 bases between them. This CDR3 reads CASSLSSALVEQYF. CDR3 DNA: TGCGCCAGCAGCTTGTCAAGCGCGCTCGTCGAGCAGTACTTC.

The chain couples TRBV11-3 to TRBJ2-7; possibly TRBD2 for D (6 bases). The CDR3 spans 16 residues. Trimming cost V 0 bases and J 0 bases, with 12 bases left between them. Germline CDR1 SGHNT, CDR2 YENEEA. The CDR3 sequence is CASSLDLATFSYEQYF. As DNA, the CDR3 is TGTGCCAGCAGCTTAGATCTAGCGACATTCTCCTACGAGCAGTACTTC.

The sample holds a few counts of this clone. The V and J genes are TRBV2 and TRBJ1-1; a weak D match, TRBD1 (5 bases). Germline V gene data show CDR1 as SNHLY and CDR2 as FYNNEI. Trimming cost V 4 bases and J 3 bases, with 24 bases left between them. CDR3 size: 18 residues. In DNA form, the CDR3 reads TGTGCCAGCAGTGGTCTTCTTCTCCAGGCCTGGGGCGACACTGAAGCTTTCTTT. Encoded protein: CASSGLLLQAWGDTEAFF. Looking up the rest from reference TRBV2 and TRBJ1-1 gives the full variable domain: EPEVTQTPSHQVTQMGQEVILRCVPISNHLYFYWYRQILGQKVEFLVSFYNNEISEKSEIFDDQFSVERPDGSNFTLKIRSTKLEDSAMYFCASSGLLLQAWGDTEAFFGQGTRLTVV.